The T cell receptor beta chain described here comes from a study of CD8+ T cells in alopecia areata. In the study overall: Treated patients were dosed with oral tofacitinib, taking 5 to 10 mg twice daily. Tofacitinib dosing lasted 6 to 18 months, which was then followed by 6 months off drug. Findings of the study overall: While tofacitinib was given, many expanded lesional clones persisted in scalp and blood.

Reverse transcribed after extraction, RNA yielded cDNA as the sequencing template. TCRdb's copy holds only in-frame clones and misses some; the assay was immunoSEQ multiplex PCR. The table records some 240,000 clones, less than 75% of them present only once. Looked up from germline, CDR1 is SGHNT and CDR2 is YYREEE (reference sequence). The CDR3 is made up of 16 amino acids. The ends lost 4 bases at V and 5 bases at J; junction bases unmatched: 12. Of note for this clone: As yet, its antigen is unknown.

Treatment given: oral pan-JAK inhibitor, 5-10 mg twice daily. The receptor was isolated from a human donor with alopecia areata. J is TRBJ2-1 and V is TRBV5-4; 7 bases map to TRBD2. The input for sequencing was CD4+ T cells sorted from blood, taken at week 4, from a patient treated with tofacitinib. The CDR3 DNA reads TGTGCCAGCAGCCGGTCCCTGGGGGGGAAAAACAATGAGCAGTTCTTC. Its translation: CASSRSLGGKNNEQFF.